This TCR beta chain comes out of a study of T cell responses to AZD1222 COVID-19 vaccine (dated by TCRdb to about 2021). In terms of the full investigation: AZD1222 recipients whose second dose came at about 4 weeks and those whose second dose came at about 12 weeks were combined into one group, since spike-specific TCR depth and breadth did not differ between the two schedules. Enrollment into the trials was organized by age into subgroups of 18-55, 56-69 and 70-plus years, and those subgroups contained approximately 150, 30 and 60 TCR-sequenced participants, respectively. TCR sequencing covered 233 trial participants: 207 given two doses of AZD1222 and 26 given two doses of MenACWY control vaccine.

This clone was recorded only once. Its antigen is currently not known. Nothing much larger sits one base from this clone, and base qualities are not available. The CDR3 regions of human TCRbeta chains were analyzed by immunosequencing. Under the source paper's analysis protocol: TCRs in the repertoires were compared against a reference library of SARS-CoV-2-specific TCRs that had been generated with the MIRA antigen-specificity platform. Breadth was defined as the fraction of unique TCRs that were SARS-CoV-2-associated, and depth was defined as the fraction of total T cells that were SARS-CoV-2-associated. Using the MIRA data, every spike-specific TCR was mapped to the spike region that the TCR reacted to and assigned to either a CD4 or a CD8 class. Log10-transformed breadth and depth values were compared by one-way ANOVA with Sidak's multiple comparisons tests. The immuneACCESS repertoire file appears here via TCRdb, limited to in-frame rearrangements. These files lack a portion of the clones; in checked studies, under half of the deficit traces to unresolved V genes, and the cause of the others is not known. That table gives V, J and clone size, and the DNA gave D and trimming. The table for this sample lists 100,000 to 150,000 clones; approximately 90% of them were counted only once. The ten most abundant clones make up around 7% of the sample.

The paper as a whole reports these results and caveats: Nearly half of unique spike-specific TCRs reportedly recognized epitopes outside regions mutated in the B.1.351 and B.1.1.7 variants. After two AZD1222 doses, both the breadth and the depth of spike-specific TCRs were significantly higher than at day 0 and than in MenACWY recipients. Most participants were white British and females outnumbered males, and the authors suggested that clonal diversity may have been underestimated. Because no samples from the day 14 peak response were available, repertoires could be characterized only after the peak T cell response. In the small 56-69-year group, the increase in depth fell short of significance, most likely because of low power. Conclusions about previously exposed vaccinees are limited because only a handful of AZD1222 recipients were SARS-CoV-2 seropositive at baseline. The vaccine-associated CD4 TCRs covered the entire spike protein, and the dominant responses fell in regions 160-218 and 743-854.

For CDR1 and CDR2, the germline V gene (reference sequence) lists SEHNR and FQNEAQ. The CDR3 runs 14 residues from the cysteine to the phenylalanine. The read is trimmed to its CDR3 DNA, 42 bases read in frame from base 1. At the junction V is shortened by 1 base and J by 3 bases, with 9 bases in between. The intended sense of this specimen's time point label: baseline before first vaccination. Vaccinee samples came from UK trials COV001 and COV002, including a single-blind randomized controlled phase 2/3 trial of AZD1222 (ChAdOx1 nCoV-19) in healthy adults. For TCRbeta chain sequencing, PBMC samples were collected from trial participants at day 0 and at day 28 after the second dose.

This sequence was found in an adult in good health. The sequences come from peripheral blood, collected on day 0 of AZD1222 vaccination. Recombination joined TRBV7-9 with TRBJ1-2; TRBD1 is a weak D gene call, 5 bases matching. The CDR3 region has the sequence CASSLGQGHYGYTF. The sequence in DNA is TGTGCCAGCAGCTTAGGGCAGGGACACTATGGCTACACCTTC.